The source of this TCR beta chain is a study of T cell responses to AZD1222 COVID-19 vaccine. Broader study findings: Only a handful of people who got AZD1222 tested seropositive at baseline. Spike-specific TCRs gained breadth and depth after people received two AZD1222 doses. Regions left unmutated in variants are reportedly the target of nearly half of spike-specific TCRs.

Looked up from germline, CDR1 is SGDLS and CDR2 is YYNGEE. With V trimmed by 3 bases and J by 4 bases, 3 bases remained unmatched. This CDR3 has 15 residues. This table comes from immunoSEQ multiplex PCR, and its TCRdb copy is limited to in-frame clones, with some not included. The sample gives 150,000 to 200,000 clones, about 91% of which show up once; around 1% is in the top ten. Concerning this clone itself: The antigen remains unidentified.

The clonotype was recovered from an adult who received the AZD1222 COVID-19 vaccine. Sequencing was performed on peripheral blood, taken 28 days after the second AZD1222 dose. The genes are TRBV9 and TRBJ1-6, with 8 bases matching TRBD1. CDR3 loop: CASSATGGYNSPLHF. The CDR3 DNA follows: TGTGCCAGCAGCGCCACAGGGGGATATAATTCACCCCTCCACTTT.